This entry is about one T cell receptor beta chain. V trimming: 4 bases; J trimming: 3 bases; junction bases outside the gene matches: 5. Germline CDR1 SGHTA, CDR2 FQGTGA. CDR3 length equals 16 residues. This sample was taken from a study of blood T cell repertoires in COVID-19. Turning to the study itself: Acute and convalescent COVID-19 samples came from the United States, Italy and Spain. Sample material is recorded as cDNA or gDNA derived from T cells, B-cell-depleted T cells, or PBMCs.

Clones were read by immunoSEQ multiplex PCR, and TCRdb kept only the in-frame ones, dropping some. The top ten hold 3.5% to 4% of the sample, which has roughly 350,000 clones, 85% seen once. This receptor was taken from a woman aged 18-29 years with acute or convalescent COVID-19. The specimen sequenced was peripheral blood. The rearrangement links TRBV7-3 to TRBJ2-1, with 11 bases that match TRBD2. The CDR3 is CASSSTLAGGYNEQFF. DNA of the CDR3: TGTGCCAGCAGCTCTACCCTAGCGGGGGGCTACAATGAGCAGTTCTTC.